Given below is one TCR beta chain in context. Its recognized antigen is unknown. No base quality values were provided; no much bigger clone lies one nucleotide off. The sample originates from a study of beta chain features in type 1 diabetes listed by TCRdb under 2018. Turning to the overall study: No differences in mean age, gender distribution, total cell number or subset yield were found between patients and healthy donors. Regulatory and stem cell-like memory subsets were obtained from only 8 patients and roughly eight healthy donors, while naive and central memory subsets were obtained from all 28 donors. A total of roughly 98,000,000 sorted cells were examined across all samples, and a strong correlation was observed between cell number per subset and RNA yield. The study compared the TCRB repertoires of sorted circulating CD4+ T cell subsets in recently diagnosed type 1 diabetes patients with those in matched healthy donors.

Each donor gave one peripheral blood draw, about 110 mL on average, collected into heparinised tubes. Naive, central memory, regulatory and stem cell-like memory CD4+ T cells were sorted on a BD FACSAria II using a panel including CD45RO, CCR7, CD25, CD127, CD95 and CD27. A purity above 95% was achieved for all sorted populations. Right away, PBMCs were isolated by Lymphoprep density gradient centrifugation and were stained directly, with no culture step. To minimize batch effects, samples were stained and sorted in pairs, one healthy donor with one patient per experiment. The entire amount of isolated RNA was reverse transcribed using the High Capacity cDNA Reverse Transcription Kit, so the sequenced TCRB transcripts were expressed ones. Deep immunoSEQ sequencing was performed on naive, central memory and regulatory T cell samples, with an average of roughly 3.6 million total reads per sample. Sorted cells were lysed in RLT buffer, and RNA was extracted using DNase-treated RNeasy Micro or Mini kits according to cell number. To prevent cross-contamination, each cell subset was processed individually, whereas patient and healthy donor samples were processed jointly. Using the immunoSEQ multiplex PCR, TCRB sequences were amplified from cDNA into 87-bp fragments spanning the CDR3 region. Sequencing of the amplicons was performed on the Illumina HiSeq platform. The study's processing was this. Synthetic template baselines were used to correct PCR bias computationally, reads within Hamming distance 2 were collapsed, and singletons that could not be merged were discarded. Reads were aligned against IMGT to assign V, D and J genes, CDR3 length and insertions or deletions at six rearrangement sites. Within each subset, clonotype counts were normalized to the number of sorted cells before true diversity and Gini coefficients were calculated with the tcR R package. The overlap coefficient, calculated on TCRB nucleotide sequences, was used to measure repertoire sharing. TCRdb stores this immuneACCESS table with in-frame sequences only. Part of the clones is absent; in the studies checked, under half of the shortfall reflects unresolved V genes, and no reason is known for the rest. Clone size and the V and J calls come from that table; the DNA yielded D and trimming. This sample comprises about 150,000 clones, 8.5% to 14% of them detected only once. Approximately 2% of the sample is taken by the ten largest.

Broader findings and caveats from the paper: Because the HLA sub-analyses included only small numbers of individuals, any influence of HLA type on TCRB rearrangement was left unresolved. In all four CD4+ subsets, TCRB CDR3 length was moderately but significantly shorter in type 1 diabetes patients. Naive, central memory and regulatory TCRB repertoires appeared more similar among patients than among healthy donors. At VDJ recombination sites, type 1 diabetes patients had fewer insertions and more deleted nucleotides, which implies abnormalities in thymic rearrangement. Shorter templates might be favored by PCR, yet because patient and control samples were amplified and corrected together, any such skew would affect both groups equally. Because cDNA was sequenced instead of genomic DNA, highly expressing activated cells could be over-represented, though the groups showed no difference in activation or CD3 levels.

There are 14 amino acids in the CDR3, from cysteine to phenylalanine inclusive. Solely the CDR3 DNA is kept, with 42 bases framed from the first base. The junction carries 11 bases between V and J, which are trimmed by 1 base and 7 bases respectively. Based on the germline V gene, the CDR1 and CDR2 sequences are MNHNS and SASEGT. Sequencing used central memory CD4+ T cells from blood. The clonotype was recovered from a man aged 18 to 30 in good health. The chain is encoded by TRBV6-1 joined to TRBJ2-4, with the D gene too uncertain to name. CDR3 loop: CASSEGKAWNIQYF. The sequence in DNA is TGTGCCAGCAGTGAAGGGAAAGCTTGGAACATTCAGTACTTC.